This T cell receptor beta chain was found in a study of identical twins. Study-level results: Alpha sequences out of frame and shared by twins had excess low generation probability. The study found weaker excess twin sharing in beta out-of-frame sequences.

Unique molecular identifiers were present on the cDNA, which also gained a universal primer site by template switching. TCRdb itself ran the 5' RACE reads through MiXCR, one entry per CDR3 protein. The sample holds about 240,000 distinct CDR3 sequences; over 9.5% are singletons and the top ten take about 9%. Per the germline V gene, CDR1 is MNHNS and CDR2 is SASEGT. The CDR3 is made up of 16 amino acids. V was clipped by 6 bases and J by 0 bases; unmatched bases: 8. This clonotype was counted only a few times. Its antigen is currently unknown. The source of this sequence is a man aged 45 to 65 in good health. The chain recombines TRBV6-1 with TRBJ2-3; 8 bases agree with TRBD2. The sequenced sample was memory T cells sorted from blood. The CDR3 loop is CASRGRGGRSTDTQYF. DNA of the CDR3: TGTGCCAGCAGGGGACGGGGGGGCCGCAGCACAGATACGCAGTATTTT.